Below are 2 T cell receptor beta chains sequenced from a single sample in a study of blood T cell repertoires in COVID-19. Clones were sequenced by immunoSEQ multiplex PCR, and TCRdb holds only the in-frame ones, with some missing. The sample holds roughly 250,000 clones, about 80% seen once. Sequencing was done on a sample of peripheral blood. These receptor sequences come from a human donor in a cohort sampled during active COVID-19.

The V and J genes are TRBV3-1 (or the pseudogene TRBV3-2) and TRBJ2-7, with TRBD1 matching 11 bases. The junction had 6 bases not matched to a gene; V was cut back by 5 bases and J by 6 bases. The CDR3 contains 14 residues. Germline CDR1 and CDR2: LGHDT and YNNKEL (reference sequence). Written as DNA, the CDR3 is TGTGCCAGCAGCACTGGGGACAGGGGGAGCGAGCAGTACTTC. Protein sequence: CASSTGDRGSEQYF.

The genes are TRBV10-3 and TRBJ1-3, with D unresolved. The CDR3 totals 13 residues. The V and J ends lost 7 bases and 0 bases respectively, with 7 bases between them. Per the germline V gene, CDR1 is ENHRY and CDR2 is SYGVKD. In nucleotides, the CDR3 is TGTGCCATCAAACCCAGCTCTGGAAACACCATATATTTT. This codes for CAIKPSSGNTIYF.